This T cell receptor beta chain was sequenced during a study of blood T cell repertoires in COVID-19. At the level of the study: The United States, Italy and Spain were the sources of the acute and convalescent COVID-19 samples. Sample material is recorded as cDNA or gDNA derived from T cells, B-cell-depleted T cells, or PBMCs.

The cohort comprised adults aged roughly 18 to 95 years residing in about two dozen US areas. Study processing details: It was from reference gene primer amplification that nucleated cell counts were estimated. Here immunoSEQ multiplex PCR was the method, and the copy in TCRdb shows in-frame clones only, minus some. The D gene and trimming were derived from the DNA, and the V and J assignments and clone size from that table. This table has around 180,000 clones, more than 75% appearing once. Trimming took off 1 base at V and 10 bases at J, with 16 bases between the two ends. This CDR3 is built from 14 residues. The germline CDR1 and CDR2 sequences are SGHAT and FQNNGV.

The sequenced material came from PBMCs or T cells enriched from blood (not recorded which). The receptor was derived from a woman in her forties or fifties with acute COVID-19. The rearrangement uses TRBV11-2 and TRBJ1-1; D gene unclear. The CDR3 DNA reads as TGTGCCAGCAGCTTAGCGGGGAATAAACACGGAGCTTTCTTT. Its protein is CASSLAGNKHGAFF.